This T cell receptor (beta chain) stems from a study of molecular identifiers for immune sequencing clone quantification. Using its own MiXCR run on the PCR reads, TCRdb lists one record per CDR3 protein. The top ten clones hold under 0.8% of a sample with 400,000 to 600,000 distinct CDR3 sequences, about 26% of them seen once. The sample was naive CD8+ T cells from blood, with Jurkat cell RNA spiked in. Subset here: FACS-sorted CD8+CD4-CCR7+CD45RA+ naive T cells. This receptor was taken from a human donor in good health. Some libraries in this study had Jurkat cell RNA spiked in.

CDR3 in amino acids: CASSLDRGGLNTEAFF. The CDR3 DNA is TGTGCCAGCAGCTTAGATCGGGGGGGCCTGAACACTGAAGCTTTCTTT. This chain connects TRBV11-3 to TRBJ1-1; maybe TRBD1 (6 bases). Germline V gene lookup returns CDR1 SGHNT and CDR2 YENEEA. The V end was cut by 0 bases, the J end by 0 bases, with 11 bases between. The CDR3 length is 16 residues.